This is a list of T cell receptor beta chains from one sample in a study of blood T cell repertoires in COVID-19. TCRdb keeps only in-frame clones here, not all; method: immunoSEQ multiplex PCR. The sample includes under 250,000 clones, about 80% seen only once; the top ten take under 5%. Sequenced sample: peripheral blood. The receptors stem from a man in his fifties or sixties with active or convalescent COVID-19. CDR3s include the opening cysteine and the closing phenylalanine or tryptophan. The order of the fields is clone size, V gene, J gene, D gene, CDR3 protein, CDR3 DNA. The D gene is left open where the match is weak. Clone size, where shown, is once, few, many, or a class for clones that have expanded.

size: NA
V: TRBV6-5
J: TRBJ1-1
D: TRBD1
CDR3: CASRPIGGAGEAFF
DNA: TGTGCCAGCAGACCCATAGGGGGCGCGGGTGAAGCTTTCTTT

size: NA
V: TRBV7-2
J: TRBJ2-7
D: NA
CDR3: CASSRSGPRRDEQYF
DNA: TGTGCCAGCAGTCGTTCAGGGCCCCGACGGGACGAGCAGTACTTC

size: NA
V: TRBV27
J: TRBJ2-1
D: NA
CDR3: CASRQNNEQFF
DNA: TGTGCCAGCAGACAGAACAATGAGCAGTTCTTC

size: NA
V: TRBV19
J: TRBJ1-1
D: NA
CDR3: CASRRGGNTEAFF
DNA: TGTGCCAGTAGGAGGGGGGGGAACACTGAAGCTTTCTTT

size: NA
V: TRBV28
J: TRBJ1-1
D: NA
CDR3: CASSLYTEAFF
DNA: TGTGCCAGCAGCCTCTACACTGAAGCTTTCTTT

size: NA
V: TRBV29-1
J: TRBJ2-1
D: TRBD2
CDR3: CSVEVRGGSYEQFF
DNA: TGCAGCGTCGAGGTCCGGGGGGGCTCCTATGAGCAGTTCTTC

size: NA
V: TRBV3-1/TRBV3-2
J: TRBJ1-6
D: TRBD1
CDR3: CASSQGTGESPLHF
DNA: TGTGCCAGCAGCCAGGGGACAGGGGAATCACCCCTCCACTTT

size: NA
V: TRBV5-6
J: TRBJ2-6
D: NA
CDR3: CASSLVSGSSGANVLTF
DNA: TGTGCCAGCAGCTTGGTTTCCGGGTCCTCTGGGGCCAACGTCCTGACTTTC

size: NA
V: TRBV19
J: TRBJ2-7
D: NA
CDR3: CASSIRLTYEQYF
DNA: TGTGCCAGTAGTATACGTCTTACCTACGAGCAGTACTTC

size: NA
V: TRBV5-4
J: TRBJ2-1
D: TRBD1
CDR3: CASTNGGRGRNYEQFF
DNA: TGTGCCAGCACCAACGGGGGCAGGGGGCGTAACTATGAGCAGTTCTTC

size: NA
V: TRBV12-5
J: TRBJ1-2
D: TRBD1
CDR3: CASAQQGGGYTF
DNA: TGTGCTAGTGCCCAACAGGGGGGAGGCTACACCTTC

size: NA
V: TRBV28
J: TRBJ2-7
D: NA
CDR3: CASSGPGGVYYEQYF
DNA: TGTGCCAGCAGTGGGCCCGGGGGAGTATACTACGAGCAGTACTTC

size: once
V: TRBV6-1
J: TRBJ1-2
D: TRBD1
CDR3: CASSEARPGTGEARGYTF
DNA: TGTGCCAGCAGTGAAGCGCGTCCCGGGACAGGGGAGGCGAGAGGCTACACCTTC

size: NA
V: TRBV4-2
J: TRBJ2-2
D: NA
CDR3: CASSQGLGVTNTGELFF
DNA: TGTGCCAGCAGCCAGGGCCTAGGGGTAACGAACACCGGGGAGCTGTTTTTT

size: NA
V: TRBV14
J: TRBJ2-7
D: TRBD1
CDR3: CASSRLTGIGEQYF
DNA: TGTGCCAGCAGCCGCCTGACAGGGATCGGCGAGCAGTACTTC

size: NA
V: TRBV10-3
J: TRBJ2-1
D: NA
CDR3: CAISELVGGQFF
DNA: TGTGCCATCAGTGAGTTGGTGGGGGGACAGTTCTTC

size: NA
V: TRBV14
J: TRBJ2-5
D: TRBD1
CDR3: CASSRGGVGAETQYF
DNA: TGTGCCAGCAGCAGAGGGGGCGTGGGGGCGGAGACCCAGTACTTC

size: NA
V: TRBV19
J: TRBJ2-3
D: TRBD1
CDR3: CASSTRGTGGSNTQYF
DNA: TGTGCCAGTAGTACTAGGGGGACAGGGGGCAGTAATACGCAGTATTTT

size: NA
V: TRBV5-4
J: TRBJ1-5
D: NA
CDR3: CASSREPDQPQHF
DNA: TGTGCCAGCAGCAGGGAGCCTGACCAGCCCCAGCATTTT

size: NA
V: TRBV5-1
J: TRBJ1-1
D: NA
CDR3: CASSSEGLDTEAFF
DNA: TGCGCCAGCAGCTCCGAGGGCCTCGACACTGAAGCTTTCTTT

size: NA
V: TRBV6-6
J: TRBJ1-2
D: NA
CDR3: CASTPRGTGYTF
DNA: TGTGCCAGCACTCCGAGGGGGACAGGCTACACCTTC

size: NA
V: TRBV5-1
J: TRBJ2-7
D: TRBD1
CDR3: CASSPRQGADYEQYF
DNA: TGCGCCAGCAGCCCAAGACAGGGGGCAGACTACGAGCAGTACTTC

size: NA
V: TRBV6-1
J: TRBJ2-3
D: NA
CDR3: CASSEHDGTITDTQYF
DNA: TGTGCCAGCAGTGAACACGATGGTACTATCACAGATACGCAGTATTTT

size: NA
V: TRBV19
J: TRBJ1-5
D: NA
CDR3: CASSMAVQPQHF
DNA: TGTGCCAGTAGTATGGCAGTTCAGCCCCAGCATTTT

size: few
V: TRBV25-1
J: TRBJ2-1
D: NA
CDR3: CASSDRDSSREQFF
DNA: TGTGCCAGCAGTGACCGGGACTCCTCCAGGGAGCAGTTCTTC

size: NA
V: TRBV20-1
J: TRBJ1-1
D: TRBD1
CDR3: CSASRTGNTEAFF
DNA: TGCAGTGCTAGTAGGACAGGGAACACTGAAGCTTTCTTT

size: NA
V: TRBV4-2
J: TRBJ2-3
D: TRBD2
CDR3: CAVRWRGDGTQYF
DNA: TGTGCCGTCAGATGGCGGGGGGATGGTACGCAGTATTTT

size: NA
V: TRBV19
J: TRBJ2-1
D: TRBD2
CDR3: CASSGGLAAYNEQFF
DNA: TGTGCCAGTAGTGGGGGACTAGCGGCCTACAATGAGCAGTTCTTC

size: NA
V: TRBV28
J: TRBJ1-5
D: NA
CDR3: CASTLPGGGRPQHF
DNA: TGTGCCAGCACCTTACCTGGCGGGGGGCGGCCCCAGCATTTT

size: NA
V: TRBV28
J: TRBJ1-1
D: TRBD1
CDR3: CASGIQGAGTEAFF
DNA: TGTGCCAGCGGAATCCAGGGGGCCGGCACTGAAGCTTTCTTT

size: few
V: TRBV30
J: TRBJ1-5
D: NA
CDR3: CAWSVQWGQGNQPQHF
DNA: TGTGCCTGGAGTGTACAGTGGGGGCAAGGCAATCAGCCCCAGCATTTT

size: NA
V: TRBV7-8
J: TRBJ1-5
D: NA
CDR3: CASSFRSDQPQHF
DNA: TGTGCCAGCAGCTTTCGAAGCGATCAGCCCCAGCATTTT

size: NA
V: TRBV28
J: TRBJ1-2
D: NA
CDR3: CASKPQGVDYGYTF
DNA: TGTGCCAGCAAACCTCAGGGTGTGGACTATGGCTACACCTTC

size: NA
V: TRBV6-1
J: TRBJ1-5
D: NA
CDR3: CASSDRGNSLNQPQHF
DNA: TGTGCCAGCAGTGATAGGGGCAACAGCCTCAATCAGCCCCAGCATTTT

size: NA
V: TRBV28
J: TRBJ1-6
D: NA
CDR3: CASRSGSYNSPLHF
DNA: TGTGCCAGCAGGTCTGGTAGTTACAATTCACCCCTCCACTTT

size: many
V: TRBV6-6
J: TRBJ2-7
D: TRBD2
CDR3: CASSYSGGVSSYEQYF
DNA: TGTGCCAGCAGTTATAGCGGGGGGGTTTCAAGCTACGAGCAGTACTTC

size: NA
V: TRBV7-9
J: TRBJ2-7
D: TRBD1
CDR3: CASSPGGDFTFEQYF
DNA: TGTGCCAGCAGCCCAGGGGGCGATTTCACCTTCGAGCAGTACTTC

size: NA
V: TRBV27
J: TRBJ2-7
D: TRBD1
CDR3: CASSLEVSMVRGPYEQYF
DNA: TGTGCCAGCAGTTTAGAAGTGAGTATGGTGAGGGGGCCTTACGAGCAGTACTTC

size: once
V: TRBV5-1
J: TRBJ2-3
D: TRBD1
CDR3: CASSLGGSITDTQYF
DNA: TGCGCCAGCAGCTTAGGGGGCTCTATCACAGATACGCAGTATTTT

size: NA
V: TRBV7-2
J: TRBJ1-1
D: NA
CDR3: CASSFQRDTEAFF
DNA: TGTGCCAGCAGCTTCCAACGGGACACTGAAGCTTTCTTT

size: NA
V: TRBV18
J: TRBJ1-6
D: NA
CDR3: CASSPSAPRGSPLHF
DNA: TGTGCCAGCTCACCAAGTGCACCCCGGGGATCACCCCTCCACTTT

size: NA
V: TRBV6-5
J: TRBJ1-1
D: NA
CDR3: CATQTSGSTEAFF
DNA: TGTGCCACCCAAACCTCAGGTAGCACTGAAGCTTTCTTT

size: NA
V: TRBV5-4
J: TRBJ2-2
D: NA
CDR3: CASSLGGISNTGELFF
DNA: TGTGCCAGCAGCTTGGGGGGCATCTCCAACACCGGGGAGCTGTTTTTT

size: NA
V: TRBV24-1
J: TRBJ1-2
D: NA
CDR3: CATSDDNREGYTF
DNA: TGTGCCACCAGTGACGACAACCGCGAGGGCTACACCTTC

size: NA
V: TRBV3-1/TRBV3-2
J: TRBJ1-6
D: NA
CDR3: CASSQDFQFSDSHNSPLHF
DNA: TGTGCCAGCAGCCAAGATTTTCAGTTCTCGGACAGCCATAATTCACCCCTCCACTTT